This is a list of T cell receptor beta chains from one sample in a study of T cells after yellow fever vaccination. TCRdb processed the 5' RACE reads anew with MiXCR; each CDR3 protein has one entry. The sample carries 400,000 to 650,000 distinct CDR3 sequences, 20% to 25% recorded once. The input for sequencing was PBMCs, taken less than 25 days after the first yellow fever vaccination. The receptors shown here come from a man aged 18 to 29 who received the YFV17D yellow fever vaccine. Both conserved end residues are part of each CDR3. Each record gives: V gene, J gene, clone size, D gene, CDR3 protein, CDR3 DNA. The D gene is left open where the match is weak. Clone size is given for some rows only: seen once, a few or many times, or a class if the clone is expanded.

>TRBV18|TRBJ1-1|few|-
CASSPVRGSVTEAFF
TGTGCCAGCTCACCGGTCCGGGGCTCGGTCACTGAAGCTTTCTTT
>TRBV6-1|TRBJ1-1|-|-
CASRVGARDTEAFF
TGTGCCAGCAGGGTGGGGGCCCGCGACACTGAAGCTTTCTTT
>TRBV15|TRBJ2-5|-|-
CATSREGAAVQETQYF
TGTGCCACCAGCAGAGAGGGGGCGGCCGTCCAAGAGACCCAGTACTTC
>TRBV20-1|TRBJ2-3|-|TRBD1
CSARTRTGADTQYF
TGCAGTGCTAGAACTCGGACAGGGGCAGATACGCAGTATTTT
>TRBV29-1|TRBJ1-2|-|TRBD1
CSVEELTGVVRYGYTF
TGCAGCGTTGAAGAATTGACAGGGGTTGTTCGCTATGGCTACACCTTC
>TRBV20-1|TRBJ2-3|few|-
CSASSGDTQYF
TGCAGTGCTAGCAGCGGGGATACGCAGTATTTT
>TRBV18|TRBJ2-7|-|TRBD1
CASSQLKTGGAGFPYEQYF
TGTGCCAGCTCACAGCTGAAGACAGGGGGCGCGGGGTTCCCCTACGAGCAGTACTTC
>TRBV20-1|TRBJ2-4|-|-
CSARDTAEAKNIQYF
TGCAGTGCTAGGGACACAGCAGAAGCCAAAAACATTCAGTACTTC
>TRBV29-1|TRBJ1-5|-|TRBD1
CSSGTGGNQPQHF
TGCAGCTCGGGCACAGGGGGCAATCAGCCCCAGCATTTT
>TRBV18|TRBJ2-7|-|TRBD1
CASALQGNSYEQYF
TGTGCCAGCGCACTACAGGGGAACTCCTACGAGCAGTACTTC
>TRBV7-2|TRBJ2-7|-|TRBD1
CASSLASTGVVNEQYF
TGTGCCAGCAGCTTAGCGTCAACAGGGGTTGTGAACGAGCAGTACTTC
>TRBV5-1|TRBJ2-2|-|-
CASSLGGTTNTGELFF
TGCGCCAGCAGCTTGGGCGGGACGACGAACACCGGGGAGCTGTTTTTT
>TRBV10-1|TRBJ2-7|-|TRBD1
CASSRDSGEQYF
TGCGCCAGCAGCCGGGACAGCGGCGAGCAGTACTTC
>TRBV18|TRBJ2-5|-|-
CASSDLRETQYF
TGTGCCAGCTCAGACCTACGTGAGACCCAGTACTTC
>TRBV6-6|TRBJ2-5|-|-
CASSYTGSETQYF
TGTGCCAGCAGTTACACAGGGTCGGAGACCCAGTACTTC
>TRBV5-1|TRBJ2-3|-|-
CASSSRHGRTDTQYF
TGCGCCAGCAGCTCCCGACACGGTCGCACAGATACGCAGTATTTT
>TRBV10-3|TRBJ2-3|once|TRBD2
CAVQAGRRTDTQYF
TGTGCCGTCCAAGCGGGGCGGCGCACAGATACGCAGTATTTT
>TRBV5-5|TRBJ2-3|-|-
CASRDTTGTDTQYF
TGTGCCAGCAGGGATACCACAGGCACAGATACGCAGTATTTT
>TRBV2|TRBJ1-5|-|TRBD1
CASSVTGGRQPQHF
TGTGCCAGCAGTGTAACAGGGGGACGTCAGCCCCAGCATTTT
>TRBV20-1|TRBJ2-3|few|TRBD2
CSATKAGGRVDTQYF
TGCAGTGCTACGAAGGCGGGGGGGCGTGTAGATACGCAGTATTTT
>TRBV10-1|TRBJ2-7|few|-
CASSEKSGGAYEQYF
TGCGCCAGCAGTGAGAAAAGCGGCGGAGCATACGAGCAGTACTTC
>TRBV7-2|TRBJ2-1|few|TRBD2
CASKRGGQDNEQFF
TGTGCCAGTAAGCGGGGGGGCCAAGACAATGAGCAGTTCTTC
>TRBV11-1|TRBJ2-3|-|-
CASSYKLRGVASGTDTQYF
TGTGCCAGCAGCTACAAACTCAGGGGGGTCGCATCCGGCACAGATACGCAGTATTTT
>TRBV4-3|TRBJ2-3|few|-
CASSQDRRGPDTQYF
TGCGCCAGCAGCCAAGATCGGAGGGGGCCCGATACGCAGTATTTT
>TRBV14|TRBJ2-3|few|-
CASSQPEGPPDTQYF
TGTGCCAGCAGCCAACCGGAGGGACCCCCCGATACGCAGTATTTT
>TRBV6-5|TRBJ1-4|few|-
CASSYEGATNEKLFF
TGTGCCAGCAGTTACGAGGGGGCAACTAATGAAAAACTGTTTTTT
>TRBV12-3/TRBV12-4|TRBJ2-1|-|TRBD1
CASSFESGGAYNEQFF
TGTGCCAGCAGCTTCGAATCAGGGGGCGCTTATAATGAGCAGTTCTTC
>TRBV5-1|TRBJ2-7|-|-
CASSLRRDPYEQYF
TGCGCCAGCAGCTTAAGGAGGGACCCATACGAGCAGTACTTC